This T cell receptor beta chain was sequenced for a study of T-cell memory formation after mild COVID-19. Findings of the study overall: Mostly located in CM and EM were contracting CD4+ clones, with contracting CD8+ clones located in EMRA.

Constant-segment-primed 5'RACE gave TCR alpha and TCR beta cDNA libraries with sample barcodes and UMIs. TCRdb ran MiXCR on the 5' RACE reads and lists one entry per CDR3 protein. The sample lists a few hundred thousand distinct CDR3 sequences; 15% to 20% were seen once. This clonotype has a handful of counts. Antigen specificity is unknown. The V and J ends lost 7 bases and 1 base respectively, with 10 bases between them. The CDR3 loop spans 13 amino acids. CDR1 is ENHRY, CDR2 SYGVKD, per germline. The chain is built from TRBV10-3 and TRBJ1-1, with D unresolved. This clonotype was sampled from a man aged 18 to 29 who had mild COVID-19 (a few samples of this study predate the infection). Cell type and time point are not known. The sample was PBMCs or a T cell subset sorted from them (not recorded which). The CDR3 spells CAIKLQQNTEAFF. In nucleotides, the CDR3 is TGTGCCATCAAACTACAGCAGAACACTGAAGCTTTCTTT.